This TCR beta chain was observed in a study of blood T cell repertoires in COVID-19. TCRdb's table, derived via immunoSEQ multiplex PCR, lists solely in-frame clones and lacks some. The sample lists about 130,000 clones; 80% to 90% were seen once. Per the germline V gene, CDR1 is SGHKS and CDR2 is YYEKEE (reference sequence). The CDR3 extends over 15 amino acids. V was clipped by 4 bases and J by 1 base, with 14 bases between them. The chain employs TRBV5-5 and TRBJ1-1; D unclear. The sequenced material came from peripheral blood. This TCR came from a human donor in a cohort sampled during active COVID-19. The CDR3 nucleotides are TGTGCCAGCAGCCTAGCCTCTCTCGGGAACACTGAAGCTTTCTTT. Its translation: CASSLASLGNTEAFF.